This TCR beta chain was identified during a study of blood T cell repertoires in COVID-19. Germline lookup yields CDR1 SGDLS and CDR2 YYNGEE. Trimming cost V 0 bases and J 6 bases; bases outside gene matches: 8. CDR3 length: 16 amino acids. The method was immunoSEQ multiplex PCR; TCRdb's version includes in-frame clones alone and lacks a portion of them. Here the sample spans roughly 120,000 clones, approximately 80% being singletons. Sequenced material: peripheral blood. This chain connects TRBV9 to TRBJ2-2, with TRBD2 matching over 7 bases. This sequence was found in a woman in her seventies with acute or convalescent COVID-19. The CDR3 bases are TGTGCCAGCAGCGTAGCAGCGGGGTATATAGCCGGGGAGCTGTTTTTT. Translation gives CASSVAAGYIAGELFF.